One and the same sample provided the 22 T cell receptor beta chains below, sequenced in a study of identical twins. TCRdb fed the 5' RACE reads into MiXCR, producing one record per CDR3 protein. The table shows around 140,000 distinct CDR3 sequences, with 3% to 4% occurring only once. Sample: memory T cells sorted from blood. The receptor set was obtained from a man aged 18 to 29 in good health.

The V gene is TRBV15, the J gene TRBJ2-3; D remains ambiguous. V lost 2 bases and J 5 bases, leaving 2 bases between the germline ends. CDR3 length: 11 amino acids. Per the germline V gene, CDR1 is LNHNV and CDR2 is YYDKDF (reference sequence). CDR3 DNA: TGTGCCACCAGCAGAAAAGATACGCAGTATTTT. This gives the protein CATSRKDTQYF.

The CDR3 DNA sequence: TGTGCCAGCAGCTGGGCCGGGACAGGGGGCGTTTACGAGCAGTACGTC. Amino acids: CASSWAGTGGVYEQYV. The V gene is TRBV11-2, the J gene TRBJ2-7, with 12 bases identical to TRBD1. CDR1 and CDR2 from the germline V gene are SGHAT and FQNNGV. J gave up 4 bases and V 4 bases, and 8 bases lay outside the gene matches. The CDR3 contains 16 residues.

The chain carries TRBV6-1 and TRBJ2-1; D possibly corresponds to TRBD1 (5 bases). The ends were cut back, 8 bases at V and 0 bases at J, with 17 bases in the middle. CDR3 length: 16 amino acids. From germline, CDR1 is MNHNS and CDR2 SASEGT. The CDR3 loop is CASGRVPDSSYNEQFF. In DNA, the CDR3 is TGTGCCAGCGGAAGGGTCCCCGACAGCTCCTACAATGAGCAGTTCTTC.

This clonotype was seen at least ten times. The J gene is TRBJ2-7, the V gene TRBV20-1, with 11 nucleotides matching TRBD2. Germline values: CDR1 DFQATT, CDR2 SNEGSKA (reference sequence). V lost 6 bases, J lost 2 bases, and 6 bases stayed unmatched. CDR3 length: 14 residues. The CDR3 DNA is TGCAGTGCCCGGGGACTAGCGGAGCCCTACGAGCAGTACTTC. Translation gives CSARGLAEPYEQYF.

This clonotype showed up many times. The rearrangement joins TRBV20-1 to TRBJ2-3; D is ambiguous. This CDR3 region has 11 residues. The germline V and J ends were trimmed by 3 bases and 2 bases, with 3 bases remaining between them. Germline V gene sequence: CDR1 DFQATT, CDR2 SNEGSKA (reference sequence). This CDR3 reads CSASNTDTQYF. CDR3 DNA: TGCAGTGCTAGCAACACAGATACGCAGTATTTT.

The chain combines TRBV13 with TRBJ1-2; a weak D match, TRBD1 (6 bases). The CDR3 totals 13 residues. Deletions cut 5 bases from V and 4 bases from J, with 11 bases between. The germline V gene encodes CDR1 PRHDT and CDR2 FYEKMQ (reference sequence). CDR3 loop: CASSRGGSYGYTF. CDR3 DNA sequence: TGTGCCAGCAGCCGAGGGGGAAGCTATGGCTACACCTTC.

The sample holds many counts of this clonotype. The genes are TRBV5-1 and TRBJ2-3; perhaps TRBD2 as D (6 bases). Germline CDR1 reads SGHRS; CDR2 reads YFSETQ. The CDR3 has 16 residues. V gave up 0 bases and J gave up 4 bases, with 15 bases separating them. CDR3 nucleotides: TGCGCCAGCAGCTTGGCCGCGACTAGTAACGCAGATACGCAGTATTTT. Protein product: CASSLAATSNADTQYF.

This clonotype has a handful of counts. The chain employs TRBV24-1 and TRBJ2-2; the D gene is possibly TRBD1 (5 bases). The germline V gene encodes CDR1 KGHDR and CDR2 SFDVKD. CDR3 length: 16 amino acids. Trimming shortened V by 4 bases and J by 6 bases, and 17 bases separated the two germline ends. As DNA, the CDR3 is TGTGCCACCAGTGACCCCACCCAGGGTTTATCCGGGGAGCTGTTTTTT. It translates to CATSDPTQGLSGELFF.

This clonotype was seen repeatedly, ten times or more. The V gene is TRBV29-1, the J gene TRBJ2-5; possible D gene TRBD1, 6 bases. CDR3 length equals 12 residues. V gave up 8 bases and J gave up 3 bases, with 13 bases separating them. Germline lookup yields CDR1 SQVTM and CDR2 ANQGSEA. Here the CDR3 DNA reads TGCAGCTACCACGGACAGAAAGAGACCCAGTACTTC. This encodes CSYHGQKETQYF.

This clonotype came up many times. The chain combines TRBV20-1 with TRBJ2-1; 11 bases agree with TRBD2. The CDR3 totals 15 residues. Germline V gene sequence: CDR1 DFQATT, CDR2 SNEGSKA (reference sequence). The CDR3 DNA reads TGCAGAGCCTCCACCGGGACTAGCGGATACAATGAGCAGTTCTTC. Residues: CRASTGTSGYNEQFF.

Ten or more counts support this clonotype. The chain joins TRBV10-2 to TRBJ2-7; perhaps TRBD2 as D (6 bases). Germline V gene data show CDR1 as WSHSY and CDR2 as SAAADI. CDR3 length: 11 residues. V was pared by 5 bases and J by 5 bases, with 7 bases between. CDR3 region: CASSSGHEQYV. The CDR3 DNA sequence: TGCGCCAGCAGTAGCGGGCACGAGCAGTACGTC.

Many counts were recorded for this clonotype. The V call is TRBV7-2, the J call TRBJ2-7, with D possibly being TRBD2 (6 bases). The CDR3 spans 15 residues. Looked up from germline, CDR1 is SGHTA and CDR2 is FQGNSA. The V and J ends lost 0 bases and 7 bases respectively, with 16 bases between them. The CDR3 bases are TGTGCCAGCAGCTTAGCGATCGGGGGAGCACGTGAGCAGTACTTC. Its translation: CASSLAIGGAREQYF.

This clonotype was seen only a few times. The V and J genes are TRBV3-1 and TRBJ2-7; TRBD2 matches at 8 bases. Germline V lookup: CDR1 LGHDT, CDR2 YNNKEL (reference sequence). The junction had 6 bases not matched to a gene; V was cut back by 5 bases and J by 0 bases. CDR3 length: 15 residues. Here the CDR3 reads CASSVTSATSYEQYF. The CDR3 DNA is TGTGCCAGCAGCGTGACTAGCGCTACCTCCTACGAGCAGTACTTC.

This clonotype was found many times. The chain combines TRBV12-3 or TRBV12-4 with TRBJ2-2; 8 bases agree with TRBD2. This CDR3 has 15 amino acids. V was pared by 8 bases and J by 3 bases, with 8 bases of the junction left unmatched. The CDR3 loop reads CASQIAGPYTGELFF. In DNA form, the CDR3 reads TGTGCCAGCCAAATAGCGGGACCGTACACCGGGGAGCTGTTTTTT.

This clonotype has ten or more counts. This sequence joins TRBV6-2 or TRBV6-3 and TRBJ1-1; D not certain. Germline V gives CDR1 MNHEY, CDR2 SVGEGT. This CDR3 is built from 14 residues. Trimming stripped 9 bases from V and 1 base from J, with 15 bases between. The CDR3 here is CASNLMAGNTEAFF. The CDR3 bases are TGTGCCAGTAACCTTATGGCGGGGAACACTGAAGCTTTCTTT.

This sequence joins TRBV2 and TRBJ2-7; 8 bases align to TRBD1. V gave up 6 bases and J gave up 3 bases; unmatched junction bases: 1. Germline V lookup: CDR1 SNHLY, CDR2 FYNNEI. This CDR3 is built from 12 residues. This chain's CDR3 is CASRDRVYEQYF. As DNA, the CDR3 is TGTGCCAGCAGGGACAGGGTCTACGAGCAGTACTTC.

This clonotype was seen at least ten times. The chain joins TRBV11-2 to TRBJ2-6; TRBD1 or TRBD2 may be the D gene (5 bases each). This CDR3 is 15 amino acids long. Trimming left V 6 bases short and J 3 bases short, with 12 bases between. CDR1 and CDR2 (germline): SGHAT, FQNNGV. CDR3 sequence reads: CASSGGRGGANVLTF. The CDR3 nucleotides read TGTGCCAGCAGTGGGGGAAGGGGTGGGGCCAACGTCCTGACTTTC.

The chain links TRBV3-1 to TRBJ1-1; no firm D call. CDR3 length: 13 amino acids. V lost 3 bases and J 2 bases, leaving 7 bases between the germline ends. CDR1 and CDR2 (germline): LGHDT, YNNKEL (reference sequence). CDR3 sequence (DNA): TGTGCCAGCAGCCATGGCGGAAACACTGAAGCTTTCTTT. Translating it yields CASSHGGNTEAFF.

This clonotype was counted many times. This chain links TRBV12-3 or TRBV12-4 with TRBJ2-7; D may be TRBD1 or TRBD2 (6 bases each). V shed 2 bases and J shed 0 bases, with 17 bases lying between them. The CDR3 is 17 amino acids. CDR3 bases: TGTGCCAGCAGTTTACAGGGGAGTAGCGGTAGCTCCTACGAGCAGTACTTC. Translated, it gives CASSLQGSSGSSYEQYF.

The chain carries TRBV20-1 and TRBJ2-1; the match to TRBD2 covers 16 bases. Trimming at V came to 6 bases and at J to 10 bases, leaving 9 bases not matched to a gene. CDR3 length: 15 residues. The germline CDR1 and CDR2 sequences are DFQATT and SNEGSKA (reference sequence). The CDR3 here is CSAASGLAGGGEQFF. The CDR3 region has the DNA TGCAGTGCCGCTTCGGGACTAGCGGGAGGGGGCGAGCAGTTCTTC.

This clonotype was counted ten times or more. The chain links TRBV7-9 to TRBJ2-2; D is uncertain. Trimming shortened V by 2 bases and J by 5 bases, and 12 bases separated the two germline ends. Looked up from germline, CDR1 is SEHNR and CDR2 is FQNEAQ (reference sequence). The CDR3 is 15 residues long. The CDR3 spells CASSLSPGRTGELFF. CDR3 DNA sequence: TGTGCCAGCAGCTTATCCCCTGGGCGGACCGGGGAGCTGTTTTTT. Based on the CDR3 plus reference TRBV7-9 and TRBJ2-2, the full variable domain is DTGVSQNPRHKITKRGQNVTFRCDPISEHNRLYWYRQTLGQGPEFLTYFQNEAQLEKSRLLSDRFSAERPKGSFSTLEIQRTEQGDSAMYLCASSLSPGRTGELFFGEGSRLTVL.

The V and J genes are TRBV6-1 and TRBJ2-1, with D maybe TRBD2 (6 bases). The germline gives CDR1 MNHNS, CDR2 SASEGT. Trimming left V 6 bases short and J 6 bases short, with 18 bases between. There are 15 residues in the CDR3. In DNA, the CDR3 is TGTGCCAGCAGCCCAAACCGGGGGATCAGCAATGAGCAGTTCTTC. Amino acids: CASSPNRGISNEQFF.